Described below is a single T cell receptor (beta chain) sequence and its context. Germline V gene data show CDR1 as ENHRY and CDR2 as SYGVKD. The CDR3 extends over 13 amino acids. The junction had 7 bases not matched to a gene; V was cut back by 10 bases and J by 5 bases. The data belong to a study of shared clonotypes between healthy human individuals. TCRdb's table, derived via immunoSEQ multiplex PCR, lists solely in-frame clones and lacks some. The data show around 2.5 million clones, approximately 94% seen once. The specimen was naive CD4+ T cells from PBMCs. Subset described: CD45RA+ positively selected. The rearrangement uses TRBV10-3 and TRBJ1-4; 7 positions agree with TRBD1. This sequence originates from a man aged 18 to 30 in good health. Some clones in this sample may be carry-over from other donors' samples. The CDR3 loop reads CATTGQANEKLFF. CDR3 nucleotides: TGTGCCACCACAGGACAGGCCAATGAAAAACTGTTTTTT.